The 20 T cell receptor beta chains listed next were all sequenced from one sample in a study of patients and donors after allogeneic stem cell transplantation. MiXCR was run by TCRdb on the RT-PCR reads, yielding one entry per CDR3 protein. The sample contains approximately 160,000 distinct CDR3 sequences, about 32% of which appear only once. Sequenced input: blood, either unsorted or a sorted T cell fraction (not recorded which). The receptors were sampled from a human donor who was either an allogeneic HSCT recipient or a stem cell or donor lymphocyte infusion donor (not recorded which). It is not recorded whose cells these are; they may come from a transplant donor.

The V gene is TRBV18, the J gene TRBJ2-2, with 7 bases fitting TRBD2. With 6 bases clipped from V and 1 base from J, the junction kept 2 bases outside the gene matches. The CDR3 length is 14 residues. Looked up from germline, CDR1 is KGHSH and CDR2 is LQKENI. The chain's CDR3 is CASSKRENTGELFF. The CDR3 nucleotides are TGTGCCAGCTCGAAGCGGGAGAACACCGGGGAGCTGTTTTTT.

This chain uses TRBV7-6 with TRBJ2-4; D may be TRBD1 (6 bases). CDR3 size: 13 residues. Germline CDR1 reads SGHVS; CDR2 reads FNYEAQ. The ends were cut back, 4 bases at V and 7 bases at J, with 11 bases in the middle. CDR3 coding DNA: TGTGCCAGCAGCTCGCAGGGGTGGAACATTCAGTACTTC. Translated: CASSSQGWNIQYF. The full variable domain, with the rest looked up from reference TRBV7-6 and TRBJ2-4, is GAGVSQSPRYKVTKRGQDVALRCDPISGHVSLYWYRQALGQGPEFLTYFNYEAQQDKSGLPNDRFSAERPEGSISTLTIQRTEQRDSAMYRCASSSQGWNIQYFGAGTRLSVL.

This clonotype was recorded at least ten times. V usage is TRBV7-9 and J usage is TRBJ1-2; 7 bases agree with TRBD1. Trimming removed 5 bases from V and 2 bases from J; junction bases left unmatched: 5. CDR1 is SEHNR and CDR2 is FQNEAQ in the germline V gene (reference sequence). The CDR3 is 14 residues long. The CDR3, as DNA: TGTGCCAGCAGCGGCCCGGGACAGAACTATGGCTACACCTTC. Translation: CASSGPGQNYGYTF. Based on the CDR3 plus reference TRBV7-9 and TRBJ1-2, the full variable domain is DTGVSQNPRHKITKRGQNVTFRCDPISEHNRLYWYRQTLGQGPEFLTYFQNEAQLEKSRLLSDRFSAERPKGSFSTLEIQRTEQGDSAMYLCASSGPGQNYGYTFGSGTRLTVV.

V is TRBV6-2 or TRBV6-3 and J is TRBJ2-1; TRBD2 might be the D (6 bases). Trimming stripped 0 bases from V and 6 bases from J, with 9 bases between. The V gene's germline CDR1 is MNHEY and CDR2 SVGEGT. This CDR3 contains 14 residues. The CDR3 reads CASSYSRLGNEQFF. The CDR3 region has the DNA TGTGCCAGCAGTTACTCGAGACTAGGCAATGAGCAGTTCTTC.

In its sample, this clonotype was seen once. The V call is TRBV5-5, the J call TRBJ2-3; D is possibly TRBD2 (6 bases). Trimming left V 2 bases short and J 0 bases short, with 13 bases between. Germline V lookup: CDR1 SGHKS, CDR2 YYEKEE (reference sequence). This CDR3 is built from 16 residues. CDR3: CASSFTGTLSTDTQYF. For the CDR3, the DNA is TGTGCCAGCAGCTTCACCGGGACTCTAAGCACAGATACGCAGTATTTT. The variable domain in full, with the rest retrieved from reference TRBV5-5 and TRBJ2-3, is DAGVTQSPTHLIKTRGQQVTLRCSPISGHKSVSWYQQVLGQGPQFIFQYYEKEERGRGNFPDRFSARQFPNYSSELNVNALLLGDSALYLCASSFTGTLSTDTQYFGPGTRLTVL.

This clonotype came up a few times. The genes are TRBV6-5 and TRBJ1-2; 8 bases map to TRBD1. This CDR3 region has 18 residues. Germline V lookup: CDR1 MNHEY, CDR2 SVGAGI. V was pared by 0 bases and J by 0 bases, with 9 bases of the junction left unmatched. The CDR3 sequence: CASSYSRTGPLPNYGYTF. CDR3 sequence (DNA): TGTGCCAGCAGTTACTCGAGGACAGGGCCTTTGCCTAACTATGGCTACACCTTC.

The chain uses TRBV28 and TRBJ2-7; D is possibly TRBD2 (7 bases). Trimming stripped 5 bases from V and 4 bases from J, with 15 bases between. Germline CDR1 and CDR2: MDHEN and SYDVKM. CDR3 length equals 14 residues. CDR3 nucleotide sequence: TGTGCCAGCAGTGAAACAGGGAGGGATTACGAGCAGTACTTC. This sequence encodes CASSETGRDYEQYF.

The chain carries TRBV12-3 or TRBV12-4 and TRBJ2-5, with 14 bases matching TRBD2. The CDR3 consists of 15 residues. The V gene end was trimmed by 7 bases and the J gene end by 4 bases; junction bases not matched to a gene: 5. The chain's CDR3 is CASTSGLAGVETQYF. The CDR3 DNA reads TGTGCCAGCACCTCGGGACTAGCGGGAGTAGAGACCCAGTACTTC.

The chain combines TRBV4-3 with TRBJ2-7; either TRBD1 or TRBD2 may fit D (5 bases each). This CDR3 region has 18 residues. The V gene's germline CDR1 is LGHNA and CDR2 YSLEER. Trimming removed 2 bases from V and 3 bases from J, with 23 bases in between. The CDR3 loop is CASSQSAPFGAGLYEQYF. In DNA form, the CDR3 reads TGCGCCAGCAGCCAAAGTGCCCCCTTCGGGGCGGGCCTCTACGAGCAGTACTTC.

The chain joins TRBV5-1 to TRBJ2-2; 9 bases are a match to TRBD2. CDR3 length: 13 residues. Losses at the gene ends were 2 bases for V and 8 bases for J; bases not matched to a gene: 1. The germline CDR1 and CDR2 sequences are SGHRS and YFSETQ. CDR3 sequence (DNA): TGCGCCAGCAGCTTTAGCGGGGGAGGGGAGCTGTTTTTT. This codes for CASSFSGGGELFF.

The chain carries TRBV20-1 and TRBJ2-3, with D maybe TRBD2 (5 bases). V gave up 5 bases and J gave up 4 bases, with 13 bases separating them. Germline loops: CDR1 DFQATT, CDR2 SNEGSKA (reference sequence). The CDR3 runs 13 residues. The CDR3 is CSAVLGLADTQYF. The CDR3 DNA follows: TGCAGTGCTGTACTAGGGTTGGCAGATACGCAGTATTTT.

The rearrangement links TRBV12-3 or TRBV12-4 to TRBJ2-1; 9 bases are shared with TRBD1. V lost 5 bases to trimming and J lost 0 bases; unmatched junction nucleotides: 11. The CDR3 totals 18 residues. The DNA for the CDR3 is TGTGCCAGCAGTCCCGGACAGGGGAGGGCGAGCTCCTACAATGAGCAGTTCTTC. Protein product: CASSPGQGRASSYNEQFF.

The J gene is TRBJ1-5, the V gene TRBV7-9; D perhaps matches TRBD1 (5 bases). Germline lookup yields CDR1 SEHNR and CDR2 FQNEAQ (reference sequence). This CDR3 is built from 13 residues. The V end was cut by 8 bases, the J end by 4 bases, with 12 bases between. CDR3: CASSEAGNQPQHF. CDR3 coding DNA: TGTGCCAGCTCAGAGGCAGGGAATCAGCCCCAGCATTTT.

V usage is TRBV27 and J usage is TRBJ1-4; D gene unclear. The CDR3 runs to 14 residues. V lost 4 bases to trimming and J lost 7 bases, with 13 bases between them. CDR1 is MNHEY, CDR2 SMNVEV, per germline (reference sequence). The CDR3 nucleotides are TGTGCCAGCAGTTACGGACGAGGAGCTGAAAAACTGTTTTTT. Translated, it gives CASSYGRGAEKLFF.

This chain connects TRBV18 to TRBJ2-4, with 8 bases fitting TRBD1. Trimming cost V 0 bases and J 0 bases; bases outside gene matches: 1. Germline lookup yields CDR1 KGHSH and CDR2 LQKENI. CDR3 length: 16 amino acids. The CDR3 sequence is CASSPPQGAAKNIQYF. The DNA for the CDR3 is TGTGCCAGCTCACCACCCCAGGGGGCAGCCAAAAACATTCAGTACTTC.

A few counts support this clonotype. The genes are TRBV25-1 and TRBJ2-5; TRBD1 agrees at 8 bases. Germline CDR1 is MGHDK and CDR2 is SYGVNS. This CDR3 is built from 15 residues. Germline trimming cut 2 bases from V and 5 bases from J; bases unmatched to any gene: 7. For the CDR3, the DNA is TGTGCCAGCAGTGAACGTCAGGGGGCGAGGGAGACCCAGTACTTC. Encoded protein: CASSERQGARETQYF.

This clonotype has a handful of counts. The chain links TRBV4-2 to TRBJ1-5, with a possible D match to TRBD1 (5 bases). CDR1 and CDR2 (germline): LGHNA, YNFKEQ. Trimming took off 4 bases at V and 6 bases at J, with 16 bases between the two ends. The length of the CDR3 is 15 residues. As DNA, the CDR3 is TGTGCCAGCAGCCCCACGGGGGGGAGTGGTCAGCCCCAGCATTTT. It yields the protein CASSPTGGSGQPQHF.

This clonotype was recorded a few times. The V and J genes are TRBV28 and TRBJ2-4, with D unresolved. The germline V and J ends were trimmed by 6 bases and 6 bases, with 12 bases remaining between them. This CDR3 has 13 amino acids. CDR1 MDHEN and CDR2 SYDVKM come from the germline V gene. CDR3 sequence: CASRRGPANIQYF. The CDR3 DNA sequence: TGTGCCAGCAGACGCGGTCCAGCAAACATTCAGTACTTC.

The rearrangement links TRBV27 to TRBJ1-4; possibly TRBD1 for D (6 bases). V was trimmed by 5 bases and J by 7 bases, leaving 17 bases between them. The germline V gene has CDR1 MNHEY and CDR2 SMNVEV (reference sequence). CDR3 length: 15 residues. CDR3 sequence reads: CASSPRVGGGEKLFF. The CDR3 DNA reads TGTGCCAGCAGTCCGCGAGTCGGGGGCGGTGAAAAACTGTTTTTT.

The chain combines TRBV20-1 with TRBJ1-2; 9 bases line up with TRBD1. Germline V CDR1 and CDR2: DFQATT, SNEGSKA (reference sequence). Losses at the gene ends were 1 base for V and 4 bases for J; bases not matched to a gene: 13. The CDR3 runs to 17 residues. The CDR3 DNA reads TGCAGTGCTAGAGCCCCCCGGGACAGGGAGTCATTCTATGGCTACACCTTC. This encodes CSARAPRDRESFYGYTF.